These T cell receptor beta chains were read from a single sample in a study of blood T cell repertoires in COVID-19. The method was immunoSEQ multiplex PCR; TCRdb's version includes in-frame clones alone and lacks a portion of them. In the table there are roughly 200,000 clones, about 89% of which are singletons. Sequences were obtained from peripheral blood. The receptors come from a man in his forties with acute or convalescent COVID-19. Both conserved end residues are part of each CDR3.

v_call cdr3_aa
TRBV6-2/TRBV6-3 CASSRGTSFTGELFF
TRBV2 CASSEQGAGETQYF
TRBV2 CASSPENTGELFF
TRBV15 CATSRDSPSGNTIYF
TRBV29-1 CSVRIQGTYGYTF
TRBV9 CASSVAEGGYEQYF
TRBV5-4 CASSFSGGQETQYF
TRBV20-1 CSASGGDVTSGNTIYF
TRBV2 CASTLTGGREPQHF
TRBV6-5 CASRAGGTALGGYTF
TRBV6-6 CASSDPGTDEKLFF
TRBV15 CATSENRGPRTEAFF
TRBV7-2 CASSSEGSGGLNYGYTF
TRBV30 CASEGVNGEKLFF
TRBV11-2 CASSSTRDTQYF
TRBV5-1 CASSSRVDYEQYF
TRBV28 CASSSLPYEQYF
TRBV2 CASRLYKGGGNTIYF
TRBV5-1 CASSRDRYQETQYF
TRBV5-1 CASSRGTGEEHEQYF
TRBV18 CASSPPRVEGSGANVLTF
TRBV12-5 CASGKGQVLGETQYF
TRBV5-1 CASSLAGTSSYEQYF
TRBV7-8 CASSARDVRVYEQYF
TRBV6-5 CASTRERLNTEAFF
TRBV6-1 CASSEILQANYGYTF
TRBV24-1 CATSDHRRTSGGAGTQYF
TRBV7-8 CASSLAQPLGQATSGNTIYF
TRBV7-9 CASSADSYQPQHF
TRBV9 CASSPRGGQETQYF
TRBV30 CAWGQGLGTEAFF
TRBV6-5 CASRTTGLAKNIQYF
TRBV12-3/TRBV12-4 CASSLTAGNTIYF
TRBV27 CASSLGGIGNTQYF
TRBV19 CASSMIGRGENQPQHF
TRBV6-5 CASRGTGHYNSPLHF
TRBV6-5 CASRAGAGYGYTF
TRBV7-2 CASSLAVSDYGYTF
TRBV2 CASSLREGNQPQHF